These 13 T cell receptor beta chains share one sample of origin, sequenced in a study of regulatory T cells in long-lasting Graves disease. Combining iRepertoire HTBI primers with Arm-PCR of CDR3 regions, the authors built TCR beta libraries. TCRdb itself ran the multiplex PCR reads through MiXCR, one entry per CDR3 protein. The sample has approximately 350,000 distinct CDR3 sequences; 15% to 20% are singletons. Time point specified: newly diagnosed GD, antithyroid drugs for less than 3 months. The TCR library used RNA extracted from PBMCs. The same data also went into a second study, on T cells in Graves' hyperthyroidism and ophthalmopathy.

The sequenced sample was peripheral blood mononuclear cells (PBMCs), obtained at new diagnosis, from a patient treated with antithyroid drugs. These receptors originate from a woman aged 18-29 years with Graves disease.

The rearrangement joins TRBV7-9 to TRBJ1-4; TRBD1 agrees at 7 bases. The CDR3 runs to 18 residues. CDR1 SEHNR and CDR2 FQNEAQ come from the germline V gene (reference sequence). V dropped 2 bases and J dropped 0; count of bases not matched to a gene: 9. The CDR3 spells CASSLSRDRGTTNEKLFF. In nucleotides, the CDR3 is TGTGCCAGCAGCTTATCACGGGACAGAGGTACAACTAATGAAAAACTGTTTTTT.

Regarding this clonotype: This could be a read error, since a much larger clone is one nucleotide away. No conserved phenylalanine or tryptophan is present at the end of the CDR3, so a read error is the likely explanation. The chain recombines TRBV6-2 or TRBV6-3 with TRBJ1-1; D ambiguous. Looked up from germline, CDR1 is MNHEY and CDR2 is SVGEGT. The CDR3 has 15 amino acids. With 5 bases removed from V and 0 bases from J, the gap between germline ends came to 13 bases. In DNA form, the CDR3 reads TGTGCCAGCAGTGAAGGACCAGGAATGAACACTGAAGCTTTCCTT. This translates into CASSEGPGMNTEAFL.

This clonotype has more than one count but fewer than ten. The chain employs TRBV18 and TRBJ1-4; D unresolved. Germline CDR1 reads KGHSH; CDR2 reads LQKENI. Trimming left V 3 bases short and J 4 bases short, with 12 bases between. The CDR3 totals 15 residues. The CDR3 DNA follows: TGTGCCAGCTCACCTTCCGACGGCTTTAATGAAAAACTGTTTTTT. Translated: CASSPSDGFNEKLFF.

This clonotype was detected many times. The CDR3 nucleotides are TGTGCCAGCAGCGAGCGGGGACTAGCGGAGGCTGTACCAGATACGCAGTATTTT. This sequence encodes CASSERGLAEAVPDTQYF. The chain uses TRBV9 and TRBJ2-3, with TRBD2 identical over 11 bases. The CDR3 is made up of 18 amino acids. Germline CDR1 is SGDLS and CDR2 is YYNGEE. The V and J ends lost 3 bases and 4 bases, in that order; junction bases with no gene match: 13.

This clonotype has more than one count but fewer than ten. The rearrangement joins TRBV5-1 to TRBJ1-1; no definite D call. The CDR3 loop spans 14 amino acids. The V gene's germline CDR1 is SGHRS and CDR2 YFSETQ. Trimming left V 4 bases short and J 6 bases short, with 16 bases between. The CDR3 reads CASSGGRAEAEAFF. CDR3 bases: TGCGCCAGCAGCGGAGGAAGGGCCGAGGCTGAAGCTTTCTTT. The full variable domain, its missing parts supplied by reference TRBV5-1 and TRBJ1-1, is KAGVTQTPRYLIKTRGQQVTLSCSPISGHRSVSWYQQTPGQGLQFLFEYFSETQRNKGNFPGRFSGRQFSNSRSEMNVSTLELGDSALYLCASSGGRAEAEAFFGQGTRLTVV.

The V call is TRBV27, the J call TRBJ2-6; the D is unclear. Germline V gives CDR1 MNHEY, CDR2 SMNVEV (reference sequence). Between the trimmed V and J ends, which lost 5 bases and 0 bases, there was a span of 5 bases. The CDR3 loop spans 14 amino acids. The DNA for the CDR3 is TGTGCCAGCAGTGCTCCCTCTGGGGCCAACGTCCTGACTTTC. Protein product: CASSAPSGANVLTF.

DNA of the CDR3: TGTGCCAGCAGCTTTAGGGCCGTACAAGAGACCCAGTACTTC. Residues: CASSFRAVQETQYF. The rearrangement joins TRBV7-6 to TRBJ2-5; no clear D. The V end lost 3 bases, the J end lost 2 bases, and 10 bases lay between the germline ends. Germline CDR1 and CDR2: SGHVS and FNYEAQ. The length of the CDR3 is 14 residues. The complete variable domain, with remaining parts taken from reference TRBV7-6 and TRBJ2-5, reads GAGVSQSPRYKVTKRGQDVALRCDPISGHVSLYWYRQALGQGPEFLTYFNYEAQQDKSGLPNDRFSAERPEGSISTLTIQRTEQRDSAMYRCASSFRAVQETQYFGPGTRLLVL.

This clonotype showed up many times. The gene calls are TRBV16 and TRBJ2-1; D tentatively reads TRBD1 or TRBD2 (6 bases each). Trimming removed 4 bases at V and 1 base at J, with 20 bases between. CDR3 length: 18 residues. From germline, CDR1 is KGHSY and CDR2 FQNENV. CDR3 sequence: CASSPHLNRAGSYNEQFF. The DNA for the CDR3 is TGTGCCAGCAGCCCCCATCTAAACAGGGCGGGATCCTACAATGAGCAGTTCTTC.

This clonotype came up many times. The chain combines TRBV9 with TRBJ1-1, with D unclear. V shed 0 bases and J shed 0 bases, with 9 bases lying between them. The CDR3 has 15 residues. CDR1 is SGDLS and CDR2 is YYNGEE in the germline V gene. The DNA of the CDR3 is TGTGCCAGCAGCGTAGGGGAGGGAATGAACACTGAAGCTTTCTTT. As protein: CASSVGEGMNTEAFF.

This chain connects TRBV6-1 to TRBJ1-3, with TRBD1 matching 8 bases. Looked up from germline, CDR1 is MNHNS and CDR2 is SASEGT. J gave up 1 base and V 4 bases, and 3 bases lay outside the gene matches. There are 15 residues in the CDR3. CDR3 in DNA: TGTGCCAGCAGTGTCGACAGGGGATCTGGAAACACCATATATTTT. It yields the protein CASSVDRGSGNTIYF.

This clonotype was picked up many times. This chain connects TRBV20-1 to TRBJ2-5; 11 nucleotides align to TRBD2. The CDR3 has 12 residues. CDR1 and CDR2 from the germline V gene are DFQATT and SNEGSKA (reference sequence). J lost 5 bases, V lost 6 bases, and 2 bases had no gene match. The CDR3 spells CSALAGGETQYF. CDR3 nucleotide sequence: TGCAGTGCCCTAGCGGGGGGTGAGACCCAGTACTTC.

At least ten counts were recorded for this clonotype. This sequence joins TRBV3-1 and TRBJ2-1, with D unresolved. The DNA end is more similar to TRBJ2-5, so the J call may be wrong. This CDR3 contains 13 residues. Per germline, CDR1 LGHDT and CDR2 YNNKEL (reference sequence). For the CDR3, the DNA is TGTGCCAGCAGCCAAGGTCCAGCAGAGACCCAGTACTTC. Residues: CASSQGPAETQYF.

This clonotype was counted many times. This sequence joins TRBV3-1 and TRBJ1-1; the D is unclear. The CDR3 totals 13 residues. Deletions cut 0 bases from V and 2 bases from J, with 4 bases between. Germline V gene sequence: CDR1 LGHDT, CDR2 YNNKEL (reference sequence). CDR3 sequence reads: CASSQDANTEAFF. CDR3 DNA: TGTGCCAGCAGCCAAGACGCCAACACTGAAGCTTTCTTT.